These 2 T cell receptor beta chains originate from one sample sequenced in a study of blood T cell repertoires in COVID-19. Repertoires were generated with immunoSEQ multiplex PCR, while TCRdb's copy carries only in-frame clones and drops some. The table has just over 300,000 clones, roughly 86% seen once; the top ten hold 1.8%. Sequenced material: peripheral blood. The receptors derive from a woman between 25 and 40 years old with COVID-19, enrolled during active disease.

V gene TRBV19 combines with J gene TRBJ1-2, with 10 bases identical to TRBD1. The V gene's germline CDR1 is LNHDA and CDR2 SQIVND (reference sequence). The CDR3 sequence is 13 residues long. V was pared by 6 bases and J by 8 bases, with 6 bases of the junction left unmatched. The CDR3 nucleotides are TGTGCCAGTAGAGGGGGACAGGGGCTGGGCTACACCTTC. Amino acid sequence: CASRGGQGLGYTF.

The chain employs TRBV19 and TRBJ2-3, with D unresolved. This CDR3 comprises 15 residues. Germline V gene lookup returns CDR1 LNHDA and CDR2 SQIVND (reference sequence). Trimming took off 5 bases at V and 2 bases at J, with 14 bases between the two ends. The CDR3 nucleotides are TGTGCCAGTAGTTTCGACAATTACCACACAGATACGCAGTATTTT. Protein sequence: CASSFDNYHTDTQYF.